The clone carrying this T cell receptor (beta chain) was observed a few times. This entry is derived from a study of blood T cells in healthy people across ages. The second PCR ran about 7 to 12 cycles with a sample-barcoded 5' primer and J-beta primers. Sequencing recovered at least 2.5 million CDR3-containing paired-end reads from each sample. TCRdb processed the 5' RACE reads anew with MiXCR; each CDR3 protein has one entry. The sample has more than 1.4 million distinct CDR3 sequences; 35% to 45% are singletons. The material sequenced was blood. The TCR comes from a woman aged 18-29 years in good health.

The CDR3 sequence: CASSLVSGFGQPQHF. The CDR3 DNA reads as TGTGCCAGCAGCTTAGTTTCAGGATTCGGTCAGCCCCAGCATTTT. The chain carries TRBV7-2 and TRBJ1-5; no definite D call. The CDR3 has 15 amino acids. Trimming took off 1 base at V and 6 bases at J, with 13 bases between the two ends. The germline V gene has CDR1 SGHTA and CDR2 FQGNSA.